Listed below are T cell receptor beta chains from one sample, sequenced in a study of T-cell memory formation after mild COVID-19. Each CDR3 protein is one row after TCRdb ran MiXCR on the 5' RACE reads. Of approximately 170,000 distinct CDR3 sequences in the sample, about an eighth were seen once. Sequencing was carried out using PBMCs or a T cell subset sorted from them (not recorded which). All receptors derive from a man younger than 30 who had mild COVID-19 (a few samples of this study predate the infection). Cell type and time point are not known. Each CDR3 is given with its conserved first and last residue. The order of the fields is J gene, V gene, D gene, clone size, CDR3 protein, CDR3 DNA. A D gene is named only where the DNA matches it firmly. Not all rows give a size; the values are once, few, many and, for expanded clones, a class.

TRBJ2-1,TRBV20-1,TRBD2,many,CSARDERETYNEQFF,TGCAGTGCTAGAGATGAGCGGGAGACCTACAATGAGCAGTTCTTC
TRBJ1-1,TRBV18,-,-,CASSPPAGAGLSTEAFF,TGTGCCAGCTCACCACCCGCGGGGGCAGGGTTAAGCACTGAAGCTTTCTTT
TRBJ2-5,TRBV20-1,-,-,CSASTVAQETQYF,TGCAGTGCTAGTACAGTTGCCCAAGAGACCCAGTACTTC
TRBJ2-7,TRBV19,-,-,CASSGRSAYEQYF,TGTGCCAGTAGCGGACGGTCGGCCTACGAGCAGTACTTC
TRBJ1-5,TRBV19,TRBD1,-,CATDDRGGQPQHF,TGTGCCACGGACGACAGGGGTGGTCAGCCCCAGCATTTT
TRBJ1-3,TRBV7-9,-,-,CASSRSSGNTIYF,TGTGCCAGCAGCCGGTCCTCTGGAAACACCATATATTTT
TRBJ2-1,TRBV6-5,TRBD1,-,CASSTRGLTNEQFF,TGTGCCAGCAGCACCAGGGGGCTTACCAATGAGCAGTTCTTC
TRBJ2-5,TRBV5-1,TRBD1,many,CASSSATDRAGETQYF,TGCGCCAGCAGCTCGGCCACGGACAGGGCGGGAGAGACCCAGTACTTC
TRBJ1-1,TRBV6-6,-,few,CASQLLTLPFF,TGTGCCAGCCAGTTACTCACTTTACCCTTCTTT
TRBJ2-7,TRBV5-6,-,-,CASSPGINYEQYF,TGTGCCAGCAGCCCAGGGATAAATTACGAGCAGTACTTC
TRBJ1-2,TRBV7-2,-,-,CASTSLLPYGYTF,TGTGCCAGCACCTCCCTACTGCCCTATGGCTACACCTTC
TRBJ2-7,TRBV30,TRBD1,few,CAWGQGYHEQYF,TGTGCCTGGGGACAGGGGTACCACGAGCAGTACTTC
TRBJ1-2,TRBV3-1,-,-,CASRETGDNGYTF,TGTGCCAGCAGAGAGACAGGCGATAATGGCTACACCTTC
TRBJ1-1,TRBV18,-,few,CASSPIGALTEAFF,TGTGCCAGCTCACCAATTGGGGCTCTTACTGAAGCTTTCTTT
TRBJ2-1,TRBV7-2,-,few,CASSLSQGPYNEQFF,TGTGCCAGCAGCTTATCACAGGGCCCTTACAATGAGCAGTTCTTC
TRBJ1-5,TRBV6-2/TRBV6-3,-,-,CATSGHRTSNQPQHF,TGTGCCACCTCGGGACACCGAACCAGCAATCAGCCCCAGCATTTT
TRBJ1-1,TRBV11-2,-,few,CASSSVSAGAFF,TGTGCCAGCAGCTCCGTGTCGGCGGGAGCTTTCTTT
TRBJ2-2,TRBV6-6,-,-,CASRSGANTGELFF,TGTGCCAGTCGGAGTGGGGCGAACACCGGGGAGCTGTTTTTT
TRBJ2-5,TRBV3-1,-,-,CASSQRGGQQETQYF,TGTGCCAGCAGCCAAAGGGGGGGCCAACAAGAGACCCAGTACTTC
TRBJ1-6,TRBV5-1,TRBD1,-,CASSLDARTGGFTLHF,TGCGCCAGCAGCTTGGATGCCCGGACAGGGGGCTTCACCCTCCACTTT
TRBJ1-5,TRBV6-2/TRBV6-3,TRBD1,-,CASSGRTGGGEPQHF,TGTGCCAGCAGTGGCCGGACAGGAGGAGGGGAGCCCCAGCATTTT
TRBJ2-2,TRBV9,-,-,CASSVGQLVGELFF,TGTGCCAGCAGCGTAGGCCAGTTAGTCGGGGAGCTGTTTTTT
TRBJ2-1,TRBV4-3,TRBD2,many,CASSPSLAGTEQFF,TGCGCCAGCAGCCCCAGTCTAGCGGGGACTGAGCAGTTCTTC
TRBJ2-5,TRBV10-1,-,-,CASSGGPRQETQYF,TGCGCCAGCAGCGGTGGGCCGCGGCAAGAGACCCAGTACTTC
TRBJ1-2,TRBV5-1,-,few,CASSQQNQGGYTF,TGCGCCAGCAGCCAGCAGAACCAGGGTGGCTACACCTTC
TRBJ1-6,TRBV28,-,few,CASSLSGSPLHF,TGTGCCAGCAGTTTAAGTGGGTCACCCCTCCACTTT
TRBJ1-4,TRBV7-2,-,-,CASSLVSDNEKLFF,TGTGCCAGCAGCTTAGTCAGTGATAATGAAAAACTGTTTTTT
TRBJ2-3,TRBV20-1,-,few,CSARDRRLGTDTQYF,TGCAGTGCTAGAGATCGGAGACTGGGCACAGATACGCAGTATTTT
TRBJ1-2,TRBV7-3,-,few,CASSPERDTANYGYTF,TGTGCCAGCAGCCCCGAAAGGGACACGGCGAACTATGGCTACACCTTC
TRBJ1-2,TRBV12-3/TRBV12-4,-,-,CASSPSGTPHGYTF,TGTGCCAGCAGTCCATCCGGGACACCCCATGGCTACACCTTC
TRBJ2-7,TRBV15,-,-,CATSRDRRGNEPPYEQYF,TGTGCCACCAGCAGAGATCGCCGGGGGAACGAACCTCCCTACGAGCAGTACTTC
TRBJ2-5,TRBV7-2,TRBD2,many,CASSRVGTSGETQYF,TGTGCCAGCAGTAGGGTCGGGACTAGCGGAGAGACCCAGTACTTC
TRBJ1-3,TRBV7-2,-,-,CASGGGFGNTIYF,TGTGCCAGCGGAGGGGGGTTCGGAAACACCATATATTTT
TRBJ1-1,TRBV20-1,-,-,CSARQGGRAEAFF,TGCAGTGCTAGACAAGGCGGCCGGGCTGAAGCTTTCTTT
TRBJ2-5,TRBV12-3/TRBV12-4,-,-,CASSFGGTRYF,TGTGCCAGCAGTTTTGGTGGAACGCGGTACTTC
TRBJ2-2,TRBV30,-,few,CAWSNPWGRTGELFF,TGTGCCTGGAGTAATCCCTGGGGGAGGACCGGGGAGCTGTTTTTT
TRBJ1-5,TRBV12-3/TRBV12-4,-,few,CASSFSGFSNQPQHF,TGTGCCAGCAGTTTCTCCGGATTCTCTAATCAGCCCCAGCATTTT
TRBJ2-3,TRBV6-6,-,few,CATRSATSTDTQYF,TGTGCCACCCGATCAGCGACCAGCACAGATACGCAGTATTTT
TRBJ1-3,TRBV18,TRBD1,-,CASSPKGASSGNTIYF,TGTGCCAGCTCACCCAAGGGGGCGAGCTCTGGAAACACCATATATTTT
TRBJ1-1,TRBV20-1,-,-,CSARVRNTEAFF,TGCAGTGCTAGAGTAAGAAACACTGAAGCTTTCTTT
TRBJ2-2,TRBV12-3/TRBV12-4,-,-,CASSGTNPGELFF,TGTGCCAGCTCCGGCACCAACCCCGGGGAGCTGTTTTTT
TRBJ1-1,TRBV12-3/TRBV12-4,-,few,CASSPQGPMNTEAFF,TGTGCCAGCAGTCCTCAGGGACCGATGAACACTGAAGCTTTCTTT
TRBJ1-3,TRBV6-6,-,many,CASSPRSGNTIYF,TGTGCCAGCAGCCCACGCTCTGGAAACACCATATATTTT
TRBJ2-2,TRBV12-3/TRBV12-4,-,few,CASSSGSSRTGELFF,TGTGCCAGCAGCTCAGGGAGTTCGAGGACCGGGGAGCTGTTTTTT
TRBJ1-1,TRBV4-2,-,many,CASSPHREAEAFF,TGTGCCAGCAGCCCTCACAGGGAGGCTGAAGCTTTCTTT
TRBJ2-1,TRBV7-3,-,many,CASSPTRGGEQFF,TGTGCCAGCAGCCCCACACGGGGAGGTGAGCAGTTCTTC
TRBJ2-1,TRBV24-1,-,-,CATSQGSSYNEQFF,TGTGCCACCAGTCAGGGGAGCTCCTACAATGAGCAGTTCTTC